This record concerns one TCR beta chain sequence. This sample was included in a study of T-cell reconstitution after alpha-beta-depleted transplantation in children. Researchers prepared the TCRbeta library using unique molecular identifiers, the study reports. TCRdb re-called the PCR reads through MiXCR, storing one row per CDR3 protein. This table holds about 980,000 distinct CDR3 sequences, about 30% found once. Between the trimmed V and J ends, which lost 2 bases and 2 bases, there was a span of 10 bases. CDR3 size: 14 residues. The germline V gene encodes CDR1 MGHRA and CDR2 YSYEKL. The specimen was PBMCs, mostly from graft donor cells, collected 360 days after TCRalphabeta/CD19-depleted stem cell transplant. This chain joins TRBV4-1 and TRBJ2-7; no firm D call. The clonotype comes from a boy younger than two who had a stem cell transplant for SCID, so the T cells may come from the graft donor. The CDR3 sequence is CASSQTGPTYEQYF. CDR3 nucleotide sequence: TGCGCCAGCAGCCAAACCGGGCCTACCTACGAGCAGTACTTC.